Listed below are T cell receptor beta chains from one sample, sequenced in a study of shared clonotypes between healthy human individuals. Profiled with immunoSEQ multiplex PCR; TCRdb holds only in-frame clones, not every one. Counted here are roughly 2.5 million clones, around 94% occurring once; the ten biggest clones make up about 0.13%. The sequenced material came from naive CD4+ T cells sorted from blood. The receptors come from a man between 18 and 35 years old in good health. CDR3s leave out the opening cysteine and the closing phenylalanine or tryptophan.

j_call v_call cdr3_aa
TRBJ2-1 TRBV10-3 AISEKGWTSGGLGNEQF
TRBJ2-2 TRBV6-1 ASSEVARELF
TRBJ2-7 TRBV5-8 ASSPRDRRSYEQY
TRBJ2-3 TRBV28 ASRPRGSRTDTQY
TRBJ1-1 TRBV7-9 ASSLPGAEAF
TRBJ2-3 TRBV27 ASRVGTSGGESTDTQY
TRBJ2-7 TRBV7-2 ASSLGGSSSYEQY
TRBJ2-3 TRBV30 AWSSRGADTDTQY
TRBJ1-1 TRBV11-2 ASSFIGTASLTEAF
TRBJ2-1 TRBV30 AFQGQGYNEQF
TRBJ2-2 TRBV19 ASRGIGELF